The rows below give T cell receptor beta chains drawn from one sample of a study of shared clonotypes between healthy human individuals. Measured with immunoSEQ multiplex PCR; TCRdb has only the in-frame clones, and not every one. The profile shows about 380,000 clones, 96% of them singletons. Sequenced sample: memory CD8+ T cells sorted from blood. These receptors were taken from a young man in good health. Each CDR3 is given with its conserved first and last residue. D genes are given only for firm matches. Part of the rows lack a size; the others show once, few, many or a class for expanded clones.

j_gene: TRBJ2-7; d_gene: NA; abundance: NA; v_gene: TRBV11-2; CDR3nt: TGTGCCAGCAGCTTGTTGGACGAGCAGTACTTC; CDR3aa: CASSLLDEQYF
j_gene: TRBJ2-2; d_gene: NA; abundance: NA; v_gene: TRBV6-5; CDR3nt: TGTGCCAGCAGTTACAGTGGGGGCCCTACTCCCGGGGAGCTGTTTTTT; CDR3aa: CASSYSGGPTPGELFF
j_gene: TRBJ2-1; d_gene: TRBD2; abundance: once; v_gene: TRBV7-8; CDR3nt: TGTGCCAGCAGCTTAGGTAGCGGGAGGGCCGCTGGCTACAATGAGCAGTTCTTC; CDR3aa: CASSLGSGRAAGYNEQFF
j_gene: TRBJ2-1; d_gene: NA; abundance: NA; v_gene: TRBV6-1; CDR3nt: TGTGCCAGCAGGTTAAGCTCCTACAATGAGCAGTTCTTC; CDR3aa: CASRLSSYNEQFF
j_gene: TRBJ1-1; d_gene: TRBD1; abundance: NA; v_gene: TRBV10-3; CDR3nt: TGTGCCATCAGGGGGGACAGCCCGAACACTGAAGCTTTCTTT; CDR3aa: CAIRGDSPNTEAFF
j_gene: TRBJ1-1; d_gene: TRBD1; abundance: NA; v_gene: TRBV6-6; CDR3nt: TGTGCCAGCAGGGACAGGGGTACTGAAGCTTTCTTT; CDR3aa: CASRDRGTEAFF
j_gene: TRBJ2-3; d_gene: TRBD2; abundance: NA; v_gene: TRBV28; CDR3nt: TGTGCCAGTACCCCGGGACTAGCGGGTTCGGATACGCAGTATTTT; CDR3aa: CASTPGLAGSDTQYF
j_gene: TRBJ2-7; d_gene: NA; abundance: once; v_gene: TRBV2; CDR3nt: TGTGCCGCTCGTACATCTTCCGAGCAGTACTTC; CDR3aa: CAARTSSEQYF
j_gene: TRBJ2-1; d_gene: TRBD2; abundance: NA; v_gene: TRBV5-4; CDR3nt: TGTGCCAGCAGCTTGGCTAGCGGGTATCCGTTTGAGCAGTTCTTC; CDR3aa: CASSLASGYPFEQFF
j_gene: TRBJ2-2; d_gene: NA; abundance: NA; v_gene: TRBV6-5; CDR3nt: TGTGCCAGCAGCCAGGGACCGAAGCTGTTTTTT; CDR3aa: CASSQGPKLFF
j_gene: TRBJ2-7; d_gene: NA; abundance: NA; v_gene: TRBV28; CDR3nt: TGTGCCAGCAGTTTAGGAAGCTACGAGCAGTACTTC; CDR3aa: CASSLGSYEQYF
j_gene: TRBJ1-3; d_gene: NA; abundance: NA; v_gene: TRBV5-4; CDR3nt: TGTGCCAGCAGCCTCTCTGGAAACACCATATATTTT; CDR3aa: CASSLSGNTIYF
j_gene: TRBJ1-4; d_gene: NA; abundance: NA; v_gene: TRBV28; CDR3nt: TGTGCCAGCAGTCCCCCCCTAGCCTCGGGGGAAAAACTGTTTTTT; CDR3aa: CASSPPLASGEKLFF
j_gene: TRBJ2-1; d_gene: TRBD1; abundance: NA; v_gene: TRBV6-6; CDR3nt: TGTGCCAGCAGTTACTCGGACAGGGGTAATGAGCAGTTCTTC; CDR3aa: CASSYSDRGNEQFF
j_gene: TRBJ1-2; d_gene: NA; abundance: NA; v_gene: TRBV7-2; CDR3nt: TGTGCCAGCAGCTCCGCGGTCCGCTACACCTTC; CDR3aa: CASSSAVRYTF
j_gene: TRBJ2-6; d_gene: TRBD1; abundance: NA; v_gene: TRBV28; CDR3nt: TGTGCCAGCAGTTTATGGACAGGGCGAGGGGCCAACGTCCTGACTTTC; CDR3aa: CASSLWTGRGANVLTF
j_gene: TRBJ2-2; d_gene: TRBD2; abundance: NA; v_gene: TRBV7-3; CDR3nt: TGTGCCAGCAGCAAGCGGGAGGGCGGGGAGCTGTTTTTT; CDR3aa: CASSKREGGELFF
j_gene: TRBJ2-5; d_gene: NA; abundance: NA; v_gene: TRBV2; CDR3nt: TGTGCCAGCAGTGAAAGGCCATGGTTTCGGGGTAAAGGCCAAGAGACCCAGTACTTC; CDR3aa: CASSERPWFRGKGQETQYF
j_gene: TRBJ2-5; d_gene: TRBD2; abundance: NA; v_gene: TRBV27; CDR3nt: TGTGCCAGCAGTTTACTAGCGGGAGTCGGGACCCAGTACTTC; CDR3aa: CASSLLAGVGTQYF
j_gene: TRBJ2-3; d_gene: TRBD1; abundance: NA; v_gene: TRBV10-3; CDR3nt: TGTGCCATCAGTGAATTATCTTGGGACAGGGAGGCAGATACGCAGTATTTT; CDR3aa: CAISELSWDREADTQYF
j_gene: TRBJ2-7; d_gene: NA; abundance: NA; v_gene: TRBV11-2; CDR3nt: TGTGCCAGCAGCTTAGAAGGCGGGGTAACTTACGAGCAGTACTTC; CDR3aa: CASSLEGGVTYEQYF
j_gene: TRBJ1-2; d_gene: TRBD1; abundance: NA; v_gene: TRBV18; CDR3nt: TGTGCCAGCTCGGGGACAGCTAACTATGGCTACACCTTC; CDR3aa: CASSGTANYGYTF
j_gene: TRBJ1-2; d_gene: NA; abundance: NA; v_gene: TRBV6-1; CDR3nt: TGTGCCAGCAGTGAAGGGGGCGGCTATGGCTACACCTTC; CDR3aa: CASSEGGGYGYTF
j_gene: TRBJ1-1; d_gene: NA; abundance: NA; v_gene: TRBV6-5; CDR3nt: TGTGCCAGCAGTTACTCTTTCGGCGGGGAAGCTTTCTTT; CDR3aa: CASSYSFGGEAFF
j_gene: TRBJ1-2; d_gene: NA; abundance: NA; v_gene: TRBV30; CDR3nt: TGTGCCTGGAGTGTAAAGGCAGGGCGGGGCTACACCTTC; CDR3aa: CAWSVKAGRGYTF
j_gene: TRBJ1-2; d_gene: NA; abundance: NA; v_gene: TRBV19; CDR3nt: TGTGCCAGTAGCGGAAGGTTTGGCTATGGCTACACCTTC; CDR3aa: CASSGRFGYGYTF
j_gene: TRBJ1-4; d_gene: NA; abundance: NA; v_gene: TRBV5-1; CDR3nt: TGCGCCAGCAGCTTGTCAGCGGGTGAAAAACTGTTTTTT; CDR3aa: CASSLSAGEKLFF
j_gene: TRBJ2-7; d_gene: NA; abundance: NA; v_gene: TRBV29-1; CDR3nt: TGCAGCGTTGGCAGGGGTCCGTCCTACGAGCAGTACTTC; CDR3aa: CSVGRGPSYEQYF
j_gene: TRBJ1-2; d_gene: TRBD1; abundance: NA; v_gene: TRBV7-2; CDR3nt: TGTGCCAGCAGCTCATTAGGGGGACAGGGGGCGCATGGCTACACCTTC; CDR3aa: CASSSLGGQGAHGYTF
j_gene: TRBJ2-5; d_gene: TRBD2; abundance: NA; v_gene: TRBV14; CDR3nt: TGTGCCAGCAGCCAAGGACTAGCGGGACGAGAGACCCAGTACTTC; CDR3aa: CASSQGLAGRETQYF
j_gene: TRBJ2-7; d_gene: NA; abundance: NA; v_gene: TRBV10-1; CDR3nt: TGCGCCAGCAGTGACAGCTCCTACGAGCAGTACTTC; CDR3aa: CASSDSSYEQYF
j_gene: TRBJ1-1; d_gene: NA; abundance: NA; v_gene: TRBV12-5; CDR3nt: TGTGCTAGTGGTTTGACCATAGGACAGCCAGGGCACACTGAAGCTTTCTTT; CDR3aa: CASGLTIGQPGHTEAFF
j_gene: TRBJ1-4; d_gene: NA; abundance: NA; v_gene: TRBV2; CDR3nt: TGTGCCAGCGACGGACAGCATAATGAAAAACTGTTTTTT; CDR3aa: CASDGQHNEKLFF
j_gene: TRBJ2-1; d_gene: NA; abundance: NA; v_gene: TRBV6-5; CDR3nt: TGTGCCAGCAGTACCCTGCAGAATGAGCAGTTCTTC; CDR3aa: CASSTLQNEQFF
j_gene: TRBJ2-7; d_gene: TRBD2; abundance: NA; v_gene: TRBV9; CDR3nt: TGTGCCAGCAGCGTAGGCGGGAGGGGAGACGAGCAGTACTTC; CDR3aa: CASSVGGRGDEQYF
j_gene: TRBJ1-3; d_gene: NA; abundance: NA; v_gene: TRBV5-1; CDR3nt: TGCGCCAGCAGCTTGAGCTCTGGAAACACCATATATTTT; CDR3aa: CASSLSSGNTIYF
j_gene: TRBJ2-3; d_gene: NA; abundance: NA; v_gene: TRBV28; CDR3nt: TGTGCCACCAGCATGAGACTAGATACGCAGTATTTT; CDR3aa: CATSMRLDTQYF
j_gene: TRBJ2-1; d_gene: NA; abundance: once; v_gene: TRBV29-1; CDR3nt: TGCAGCGTTGAAGGGACTACTCGTGAGCAGTTCTTC; CDR3aa: CSVEGTTREQFF
j_gene: TRBJ1-3; d_gene: NA; abundance: NA; v_gene: TRBV30; CDR3nt: TGTGCCTGGAGTTCCGGACAGTCTGGAAACACCATATATTTT; CDR3aa: CAWSSGQSGNTIYF
j_gene: TRBJ2-7; d_gene: NA; abundance: NA; v_gene: TRBV4-1; CDR3nt: TGCGCCAGCAGCCAAGTTGACACCCGCTCCGAGCAGTACTTC; CDR3aa: CASSQVDTRSEQYF
j_gene: TRBJ2-7; d_gene: TRBD2; abundance: NA; v_gene: TRBV10-3; CDR3nt: TGTGCCATCACGGACTCGGCGGGAGGCCCCTACGAGCAGTACTTC; CDR3aa: CAITDSAGGPYEQYF
j_gene: TRBJ2-1; d_gene: NA; abundance: NA; v_gene: TRBV15; CDR3nt: TGTGCCACCAGCAGAGACTTAGGGGCCCAGAGCTCCTACAATGAGCAGTTCTTC; CDR3aa: CATSRDLGAQSSYNEQFF
j_gene: TRBJ1-2; d_gene: TRBD1; abundance: NA; v_gene: TRBV29-1; CDR3nt: TGCAGCGTTGAAACAACAGGGGGCGGCTACACCTTC; CDR3aa: CSVETTGGGYTF
j_gene: TRBJ2-7; d_gene: TRBD1; abundance: NA; v_gene: TRBV9; CDR3nt: TGTGCCAGCAGCGTAGTTACCGGGACAGCGTACGCCTCCTACGAGCAGTACTTC; CDR3aa: CASSVVTGTAYASYEQYF
j_gene: TRBJ2-7; d_gene: NA; abundance: NA; v_gene: TRBV2; CDR3nt: TGTGCCAGCGGCGGGGTGGTGACTTCCCCCTACGAGCAGTACTTC; CDR3aa: CASGGVVTSPYEQYF
j_gene: TRBJ1-3; d_gene: NA; abundance: NA; v_gene: TRBV28; CDR3nt: TGTGCCAGCAGTTTCATAGGACAGGGAAACACCATATATTTT; CDR3aa: CASSFIGQGNTIYF
j_gene: TRBJ2-3; d_gene: NA; abundance: NA; v_gene: TRBV6-6; CDR3nt: TGTGCCAGCAACTACCCCGCGGGAGATACGCAGTATTTT; CDR3aa: CASNYPAGDTQYF
j_gene: TRBJ2-2; d_gene: NA; abundance: NA; v_gene: TRBV12-2; CDR3nt: TGTGCAAGTCGCTGGAGAATAAAGTCCGGGGAGCTGTTTTTT; CDR3aa: CASRWRIKSGELFF
j_gene: TRBJ2-7; d_gene: TRBD1; abundance: NA; v_gene: TRBV4-1; CDR3nt: TGCGCCAGCAGCCAGGCCACCGGGACAGGGGTTAGGTACGAGCAGTACTTC; CDR3aa: CASSQATGTGVRYEQYF
j_gene: TRBJ1-4; d_gene: TRBD1; abundance: NA; v_gene: TRBV28; CDR3nt: TGTGCCACACGGGGAGGGACAGAACTGTTTTTT; CDR3aa: CATRGGTELFF
j_gene: TRBJ2-7; d_gene: TRBD2; abundance: NA; v_gene: TRBV10-3; CDR3nt: TGTGCCATCAGTAACTTAGGACTAGCGCGTATCTACGAGCAGTACTTC; CDR3aa: CAISNLGLARIYEQYF
j_gene: TRBJ2-5; d_gene: NA; abundance: NA; v_gene: TRBV5-5; CDR3nt: TGTGCCAGCAGCTTGGGTCCGGGAATCCAAGAGACCCAGTACTTC; CDR3aa: CASSLGPGIQETQYF